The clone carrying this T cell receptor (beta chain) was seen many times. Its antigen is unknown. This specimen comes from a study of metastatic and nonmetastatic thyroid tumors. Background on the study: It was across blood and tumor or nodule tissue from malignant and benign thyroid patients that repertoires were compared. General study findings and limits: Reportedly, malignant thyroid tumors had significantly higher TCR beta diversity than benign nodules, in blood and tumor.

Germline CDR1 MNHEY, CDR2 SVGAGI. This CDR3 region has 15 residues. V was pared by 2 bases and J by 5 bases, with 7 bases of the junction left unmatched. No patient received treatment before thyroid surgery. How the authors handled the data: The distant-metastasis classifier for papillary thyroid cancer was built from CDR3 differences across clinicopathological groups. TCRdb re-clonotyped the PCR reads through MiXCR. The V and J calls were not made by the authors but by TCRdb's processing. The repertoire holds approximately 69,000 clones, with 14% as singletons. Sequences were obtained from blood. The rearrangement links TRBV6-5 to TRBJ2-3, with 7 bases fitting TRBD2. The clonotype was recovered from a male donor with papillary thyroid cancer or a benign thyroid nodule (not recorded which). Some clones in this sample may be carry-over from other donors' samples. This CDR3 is CASSYGAGEGDTQYF. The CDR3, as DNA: TGTGCCAGCAGTTACGGGGCGGGAGAAGGAGATACGCAGTATTTT.